This T cell receptor beta chain was retrieved from a study of cytomegalovirus exposure and HLA in healthy donors (dated by TCRdb to 2017 to 2019). Regarding the complete study: According to an earlier analysis of several hundred of the donors, about 179 million T cells yielded 90 million to 140 million unique TCR beta sequences and approximately 300 Gb of sequence data. The study combined high-throughput TCR immunosequencing, statistical association of individual TCRs with disease status, and machine learning to predict cytomegalovirus infection status. Several DR-DQ haplotypes were handled as single units for association and clustering, since linkage in the cohort was strong. The aim of the study was to test whether cataloging public T cell receptors could identify signatures of past pathogen exposure. Typing coverage differed by locus: A, B, C, DRB1 and DQB1 were typed in about 629-630 donors, DQA1 in roughly 510, DPA1 in around 600, and DPB1 in roughly 450. A later analysis re-examined previously published TCR beta repertoires from 500 to 700 donors and added high-resolution HLA genotyping to investigate patterns of TCR occurrence. A later genetic analysis took genome-wide SNP genotypes for 398 of the 666 donors and used that subset as a discovery cohort. Along with the roughly 700-subject first cohort, a separate validation cohort of over a hundred different subjects was used. In the later analysis, no new phenotypic data were used to find candidate immune exposures; instead, reliance was placed on TCR beta sequences and their occurrence across donors. Among about 370 genotyped donors of the cohort, an average of about 220,000 unique TCR beta nucleotide sequences was sequenced per donor, of which about 19% were non-productive. An earlier analysis of fewer than 750 of the donors used high-throughput TCR beta sequencing to judge whether each TCR beta V gene segment behaved as functional or pseudogenic. Donor age, sex, ethnicity and CMV serostatus were collected together with the repertoire data. Using immunosequencing, the study profiled T cell repertoires from 500 to 800 subjects and related those repertoires to cytomegalovirus serostatus. Of the 398 genotyped donors, 65% to 90% were placed in the genetic ancestry cluster associated with self-reported Caucasian donors. Every discovery cohort repertoire had been produced on one sequencing platform. An early release that covered 500 to 800 HLA-typed donors contained about 300 gigabases of sequencing data and about 84 million unique TCR sequences. HLA typing included class I and class II loci at four-digit resolution. The full study reports these points: Most CMV-associated TCR beta chains appeared to be HLA-restricted in a later analysis, and the HLA associations seemed to be driven largely by CMV exposure. In a later analysis, TCR association rates were found to vary across HLA loci, with the most associated TCRs seen for DRB1 alleles and the fewest for HLA-C alleles. A further reported finding was that TCR beta sequences accurately predicted the HLA-A and HLA-B alleles for most subjects in the first cohort. Sequencing depth was assumed to be roughly uniform across donors in the presence/absence analyses, though that assumption may not hold. The authors suggested that the approach could potentially be extended to other disease states and immunological phenotypes. In vitro tests confirmed that three of the cytomegalovirus-associated TCR beta chains recognize cytomegalovirus antigens. Correlated functional status among segregating V segments might be attributable to linkage disequilibrium, but an unknown experimental factor could not be ruled out. Because some donors lacked HLA typing at each locus, the association tests relied only on the typed subset. A later genetic analysis reported fewer N-insertions in productive TCRs among donors in an Asian-associated ancestry cluster than the roughly 700-donor mean. Most TCR sequences were observed very rarely across donors, whereas some public TCRs were present in many individuals. The classifier was reported to diagnose cytomegalovirus status with high specificity and sensitivity in both the original and validation cohorts. The earlier analysis of approximately 590 of the donors excluded roughly 16 rarely observed V segments, including chromosome 9 orphons, because counts were too low. When HLA alleles, especially DR and DQ, strongly co-occurred, TCR associations were difficult to assign to individual alleles. Specific HLA alleles were associated with over 15,000 TCR beta sequences at a false discovery rate of 0.05 in a later analysis. A later analysis found that HLA-associated TCR beta chains were more clonally expanded and had lower generation probabilities than equally common non-associated chains. A cluster of highly shared sequence variants was judged likely to be a technical artifact of the sequencing pipeline. In a later genetic analysis, a missense DCLRE1C variant was associated with V-gene and J-gene trimming of TCR beta chains, and the association was replicated in an independent cohort. CMV serostatus was the only immune exposure information available for the cohort. The study listed 150 to 200 TCR beta chains as associated with cytomegalovirus. Broadly in line with IMGT annotations, most TCR beta V segments showed up in productive rearrangements about 87% or about 30% of the time in an earlier analysis of several hundred of the donors. In a later analysis, several top co-occurrence clusters were reported to appear linked to parvovirus B19, influenza, CMV and Epstein-Barr virus. In this cohort, only TCR beta chains were sequenced, and detectable features were limited by the absence of alpha or paired-chain data. The 87-base-pair reads could not distinguish some IMGT-functional V segments, including TRBV6-2 and TRBV6-3, so those segments were excluded.

The cohort was made up of around 720 healthy bone marrow donors. At the time of sampling, all cohort members were nominally healthy, though unrecorded immune exposures were likely present. The donor tested CMV seronegative, placing the donor among the 350 or so seronegative members of the cohort. Every donor gave a peripheral blood sample, and the peripheral blood mononuclear cells from that sample were used for TCR beta sequencing. Genomic DNA extraction from the blood cell samples was performed with the Qiagen DNeasy Blood Extraction Kit. Library method: the immunoSEQ multiplex PCR assay. A mixture of 60 forward primers for TCR Vbeta segments and 13 reverse primers for TCR Jbeta segments was used in the multiplex PCR. The CDR3 region of rearranged TCR beta genes was amplified from genomic DNA with a multiplex PCR assay. On the Illumina HiSeq System, the amplified TCR beta libraries were sequenced as 87-base-pair reads. Under the source paper's analysis protocol: Across the roughly 600 repertoires, a later analysis counted 80 million or so unique TCR beta chains, roughly 11 million of which were shared by at least two donors. Raw reads were error-corrected and collapsed into unique sequences by a nearest-neighbor algorithm in which closely related sequences were merged to remove PCR and sequencing errors. CDR3 sequences were aligned to IMGT reference sequences to assign V, D and J gene segments. For a sequence to be retained, a match of at least six nucleotides was required to both a V gene segment and a J gene segment. A rearrangement was called productive if the CDR3 had no stop codons and remained in frame with V and J, and every other rearrangement was called non-productive. CDR3 was defined according to IMGT convention as the region running from the second conserved V-encoded cysteine to the conserved J-encoded phenylalanine. Sequences without an unambiguous match to a single V gene segment were excluded from the earlier analysis of almost 600 of the donors. In an earlier analysis of a few hundred of the donors, V segments were called functional above 56.7% productive rearrangements and were called segregating when the between-donor standard deviation exceeded 5%. A statistical classification framework was built to diagnose cytomegalovirus status from the catalog of TCR beta chain sequences. A later analysis assigned V and J genes by comparing TCR nucleotide sequences with IMGT/GENE-DB human TR gene sequences. Using the TCRdist pipeline, a later analysis assigned CDR3 sequences along with most-parsimonious VDJ recombination scenarios. In a later analysis, every TCR beta chain was defined by the combination of its CDR3 amino acid sequence and its V-gene family, and reads without a unique V-gene family were dropped. A later analysis removed roughly 590 highly shared, low-generation-probability nucleotide sequences to deal with suspected cross-contamination and a sequencing artifact. For each public chain, a later analysis derived a clonal expansion index from normalized ranks of inferred template counts within each repertoire. In a later analysis, generation probabilities were computed using a VDJ recombination model fitted to out-of-frame rearrangements, and the results were checked against IGoR. Hypergeometric tests were used in a later analysis to score TCR-TCR, TCR-HLA and TCR-CMV co-occurrence, with a repertoire-size bias correction applied to the TCR pairs. A later analysis estimated false discovery rates by permuting HLA or CMV assignments 20 times. In a later analysis, co-occurring TCRs were grouped using DBSCAN, with TCRdist sequence similarity added in when clustering inside HLA-allele-positive subsets. Co-occurrence clustering excluded repertoires with fewer than 30,000 or more than 120,000 public chains, plus five with anomalous nucleotide sharing. In its TCRdb copy, this immuneACCESS table keeps in-frame sequences only and misses some clones. Where compared with another copy, unresolved V genes explain less than half of these, and the others have no known cause. D and trimming were read from the DNA, whereas the V and J calls and clone size are those reported in that table. This sample lists around 140,000 clones; over 70% were detected once. Of the sample, around 1.5% is held by the ten largest clones.

Based on the germline V gene, the CDR1 and CDR2 sequences are SGHVS and FQNEAQ. The CDR3 measures 14 amino acids from cysteine to phenylalanine. This entry keeps only the CDR3 DNA: 42 bases, framed from base 1. V has 4 bases trimmed and J has 1 base trimmed; junction bases matching no gene number 2. With respect to this clone: The clone's antigen remains unknown. Per-nucleotide qualities are absent, and no much larger clonotype sits a single base away.

The source material was PBMCs. This receptor was taken from a woman between 18 and 29 years old in good health and CMV-seronegative. The chain uses TRBV7-8 and TRBJ1-1, with 8 bases matching TRBD1. This receptor has the CDR3 CASSSRGRNTEAFF. The DNA sequence reads TGTGCCAGCAGCTCCAGGGGGCGGAACACTGAAGCTTTCTTT.